This T cell receptor (beta chain) was captured by sequencing in a study of shared T cell receptors in the human thymus. Some clones are missing from TCRdb's copy, which holds only in-frame ones; the method was immunoSEQ multiplex PCR. The sample lists over 350,000 clones, about 95% seen once, with around 0.018% in the top ten. Germline V gives CDR1 LNHDA, CDR2 SQIVND (reference sequence). V gave up 6 bases and J gave up 4 bases, with 16 bases separating them. The length of the CDR3 is 15 residues. The gene calls are TRBV19 and TRBJ1-3; D unresolved. The TCR was taken from a human donor. Material: thymocytes. CDR3 nucleotides: TGTGCCAGTAGAGAAAAGGGCGTTACGGGAAACACCATATATTTT. Amino acids: CASREKGVTGNTIYF.